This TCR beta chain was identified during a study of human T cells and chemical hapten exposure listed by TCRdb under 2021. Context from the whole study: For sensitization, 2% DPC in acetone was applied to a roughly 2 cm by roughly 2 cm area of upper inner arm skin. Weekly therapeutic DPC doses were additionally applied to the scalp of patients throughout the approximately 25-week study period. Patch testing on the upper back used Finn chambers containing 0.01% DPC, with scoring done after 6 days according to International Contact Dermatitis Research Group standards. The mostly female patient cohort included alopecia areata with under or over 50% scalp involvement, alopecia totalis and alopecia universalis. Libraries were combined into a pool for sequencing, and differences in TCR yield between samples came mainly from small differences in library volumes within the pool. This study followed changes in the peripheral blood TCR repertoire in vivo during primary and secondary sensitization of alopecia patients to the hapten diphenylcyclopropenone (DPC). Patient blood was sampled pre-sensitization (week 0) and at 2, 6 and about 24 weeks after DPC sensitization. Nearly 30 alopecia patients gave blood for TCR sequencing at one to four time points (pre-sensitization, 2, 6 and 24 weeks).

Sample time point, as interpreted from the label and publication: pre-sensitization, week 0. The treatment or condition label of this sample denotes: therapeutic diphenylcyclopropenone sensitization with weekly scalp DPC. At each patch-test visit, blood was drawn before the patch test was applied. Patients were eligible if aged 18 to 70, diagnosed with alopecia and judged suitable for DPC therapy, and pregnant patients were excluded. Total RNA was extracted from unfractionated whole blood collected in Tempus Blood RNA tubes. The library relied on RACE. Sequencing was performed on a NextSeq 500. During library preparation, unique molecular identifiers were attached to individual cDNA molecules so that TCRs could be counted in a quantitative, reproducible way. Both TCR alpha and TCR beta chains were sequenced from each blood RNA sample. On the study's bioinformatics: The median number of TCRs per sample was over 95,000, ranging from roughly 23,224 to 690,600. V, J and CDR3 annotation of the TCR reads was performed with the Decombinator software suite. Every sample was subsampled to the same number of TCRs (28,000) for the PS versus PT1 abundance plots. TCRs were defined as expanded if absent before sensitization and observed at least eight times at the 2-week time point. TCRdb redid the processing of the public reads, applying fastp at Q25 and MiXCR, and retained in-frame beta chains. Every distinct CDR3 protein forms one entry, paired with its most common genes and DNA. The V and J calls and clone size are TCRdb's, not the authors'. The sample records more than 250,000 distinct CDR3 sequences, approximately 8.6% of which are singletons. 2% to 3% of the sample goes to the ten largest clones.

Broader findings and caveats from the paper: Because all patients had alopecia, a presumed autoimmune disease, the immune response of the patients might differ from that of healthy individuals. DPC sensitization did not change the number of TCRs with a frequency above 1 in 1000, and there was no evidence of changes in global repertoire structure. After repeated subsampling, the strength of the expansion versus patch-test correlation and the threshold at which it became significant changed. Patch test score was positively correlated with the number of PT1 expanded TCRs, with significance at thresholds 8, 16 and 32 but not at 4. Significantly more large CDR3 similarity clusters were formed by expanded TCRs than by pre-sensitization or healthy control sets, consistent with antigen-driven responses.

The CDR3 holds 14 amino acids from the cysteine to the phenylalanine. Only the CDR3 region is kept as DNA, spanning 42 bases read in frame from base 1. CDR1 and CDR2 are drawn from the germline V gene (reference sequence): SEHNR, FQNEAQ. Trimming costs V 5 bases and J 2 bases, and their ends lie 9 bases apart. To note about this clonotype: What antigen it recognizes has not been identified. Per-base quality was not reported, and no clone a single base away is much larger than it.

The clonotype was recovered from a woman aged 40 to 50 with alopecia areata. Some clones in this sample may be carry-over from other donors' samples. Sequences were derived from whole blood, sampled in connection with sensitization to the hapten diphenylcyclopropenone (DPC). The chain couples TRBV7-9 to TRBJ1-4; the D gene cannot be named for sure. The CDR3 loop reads CASSTTGTNEKLFF. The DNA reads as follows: TGTGCCAGCAGCACCACCGGGACTAATGAAAAACTGTTTTTT. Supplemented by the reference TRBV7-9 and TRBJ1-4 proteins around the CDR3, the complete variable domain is DTGVSQNPRHKITKRGQNVTFRCDPISEHNRLYWYRQTLGQGPEFLTYFQNEAQLEKSRLLSDRFSAERPKGSFSTLEIQRTEQGDSAMYLCASSTTGTNEKLFFGSGTQLSVL.